The 29 T cell receptor beta chains given below trace back to one sample, sequenced in a study of blood T cell repertoires in COVID-19 (dated by TCRdb to 2019 to 2021). The library was made by the immunoSEQ multiplex PCR assay. Imported from immuneACCESS, the table was reduced by TCRdb to in-frame sequences with V and J called. These copies leave out some clones; in studies compared against another copy, an unresolved V gene accounts for under half, and the cause of the remainder is not known. The sample table holds 150,000 to 200,000 clones, of which approximately 87% were seen once. Of the sample, around 2.6% falls within the top ten clones. The sequencing sample was made of peripheral blood. Receptors originate from a man aged 35-49 years with active or convalescent COVID-19.

The rearrangement joins TRBV5-1 to TRBJ1-3, with 7 bases that match TRBD1. After removal of 0 bases from V and 4 bases from J, the junction contained 4 bases not matched to a gene. The CDR3 runs 15 residues. CDR1 is SGHRS, CDR2 YFSETQ, per germline. DNA for the CDR3: TGCGCCAGCAGCTTGGCGACAGGGACCGGAAACACCATATATTTT. Translating it yields CASSLATGTGNTIYF.

CDR3 DNA sequence: TGTGCCAGCAGCGTAGGTCCGGTCTCTGGAAACACCATATATTTT. It codes for CASSVGPVSGNTIYF. The chain couples TRBV9 to TRBJ1-3, with D hard to call. CDR3 length: 15 amino acids. Germline CDR1 and CDR2: SGDLS and YYNGEE. Trimming removed 0 bases from V and 0 bases from J, with 7 bases in between.

This clone was observed once. This chain links TRBV19 with TRBJ2-5; 8 nucleotides agree with TRBD2. CDR1 is LNHDA and CDR2 is SQIVND in the germline V gene (reference sequence). The CDR3 loop spans 13 amino acids. V lost 7 bases to trimming and J lost 4 bases; unmatched junction nucleotides: 5. The CDR3 DNA sequence: TGTGCCAGTAAAAGAGCGGGGGTAGAGACCCAGTACTTC. As protein: CASKRAGVETQYF.

The genes are TRBV19 and TRBJ1-2; possibly TRBD1 for D (5 bases). The V and J ends lost 7 bases and 8 bases respectively, with 20 bases between them. This CDR3 is 14 amino acids long. Germline V gene data show CDR1 as LNHDA and CDR2 as SQIVND (reference sequence). DNA for the CDR3: TGTGCCAGTAATCCGACAGCCACCTCGGGCGGCTACACCTTC. Translated, it gives CASNPTATSGGYTF.

The rearrangement links TRBV30 to TRBJ1-6, with a tentative D call TRBD1 (6 bases). V was trimmed by 3 bases and J by 3 bases, leaving 9 bases between them. This CDR3 region has 14 residues. The V gene's germline CDR1 is GTSNPN and CDR2 SVGIG (reference sequence). CDR3 DNA: TGTGCCTGGAGAATACAGGGCTATAATTCACCCCTCCACTTT. Its translation is CAWRIQGYNSPLHF. Supplemented by reference TRBV30 and TRBJ1-6, the full variable domain reads SQTIHQWPATLVQPVGSPLSLECTVEGTSNPNLYWYRQAAGRGLQLLFYSVGIGQISSEVPQNLSASRPQDRQFILSSKKLLLSDSGFYLCAWRIQGYNSPLHFGNGTRLTVT.

The chain has TRBV4-1 and TRBJ2-7; TRBD2 is a possible D gene (6 bases). V was trimmed by 1 base and J by 3 bases, leaving 13 bases between them. The germline V gene has CDR1 MGHRA and CDR2 YSYEKL. The CDR3 sequence is 15 residues long. CDR3 amino acids: CASSQVGGIGYEQYF. In DNA, the CDR3 is TGCGCCAGCAGCCAAGTTGGGGGGATCGGCTACGAGCAGTACTTC.

This clone is a singleton in its sample. This sequence joins TRBV28 and TRBJ1-4; D uncertain. Germline CDR1 is MDHEN and CDR2 is SYDVKM. Trimming left V 7 bases short and J 6 bases short, with 6 bases between. The CDR3 is made up of 11 amino acids. In nucleotides, the CDR3 is TGTGCCAGCAAGAGGTATGAAAAACTGTTTTTT. Protein sequence: CASKRYEKLFF.

DNA of the CDR3: TGCGCCAGCAGCCAAGATTTTCAGGGAGGGAGAACTGAAGCTTTCTTT. Translating gives CASSQDFQGGRTEAFF. The chain recombines TRBV4-1 with TRBJ1-1, with a weak D call TRBD1 (5 bases). Germline V gene lookup returns CDR1 MGHRA and CDR2 YSYEKL. This CDR3 has 16 residues. V gave up 0 bases and J gave up 5 bases, with 16 bases separating them.

This chain uses TRBV11-2 with TRBJ1-6; 7 bases are shared with TRBD1. CDR3 length: 16 amino acids. The V and J ends lost 6 bases and 1 base, in that order; junction bases with no gene match: 6. CDR1 is SGHAT, CDR2 FQNNGV, per germline. The CDR3 DNA sequence: TGTGCCAGCAGAACAAACAGGGGATCCTATAATTCACCCCTCCACTTT. This translates into CASRTNRGSYNSPLHF.

The chain joins TRBV7-8 to TRBJ1-5, with 8 bases that match TRBD1. Germline V gene data show CDR1 as SGHVS and CDR2 as FQNEAQ. J was trimmed by 4 bases and V by 5 bases; bases with no gene match: 1. The CDR3 is 13 residues long. The CDR3 reads CASSRDRNQPQHF. The CDR3 nucleotides read TGTGCCAGCAGCCGGGACAGGAATCAGCCCCAGCATTTT. The full variable domain, rest sourced from reference TRBV7-8 and TRBJ1-5, is GAGVSQSPRYKVAKRGQDVALRCDPISGHVSLFWYQQALGQGPEFLTYFQNEAQLDKSGLPSDRFFAERPEGSVSTLKIQRTQQEDSAVYLCASSRDRNQPQHFGDGTRLSIL.

The chain has TRBV30 and TRBJ2-7; TRBD2 might be the D (5 bases). Germline lookup yields CDR1 GTSNPN and CDR2 SVGIG (reference sequence). The CDR3 has 13 amino acids. V lost 5 bases, J lost 6 bases, and 17 bases lay in between. The CDR3 protein is CAWGGLRVTEQYF. The DNA of the CDR3 is TGTGCCTGGGGAGGACTCCGCGTCACCGAGCAGTACTTC. Complete variable domain (other parts from reference TRBV30 and TRBJ2-7): SQTIHQWPATLVQPVGSPLSLECTVEGTSNPNLYWYRQAAGRGLQLLFYSVGIGQISSEVPQNLSASRPQDRQFILSSKKLLLSDSGFYLCAWGGLRVTEQYFGPGTRLTVT.

The chain employs TRBV10-2 and TRBJ2-3; D possibly corresponds to TRBD1 (6 bases). Between the trimmed V and J ends, which lost 4 bases and 4 bases, there was a span of 12 bases. The CDR3 length is 14 residues. CDR1 and CDR2 from the germline V gene are WSHSY and SAAADI. CDR3 in DNA: TGCGCCAGCAGTGGTGGGGGCCGGCCAGATACGCAGTATTTT. Its protein product is CASSGGGRPDTQYF.

The J gene is TRBJ2-3, the V gene TRBV20-1; TRBD2 might be the D (7 bases). This CDR3 region has 15 residues. Per germline, CDR1 DFQATT and CDR2 SNEGSKA (reference sequence). V lost 3 bases, J lost 0 bases, and 13 bases lay in between. In nucleotides, the CDR3 is TGCAGTGCTAGTAAGAAGGGGGGGAGCACAGATACGCAGTATTTT. Amino acids: CSASKKGGSTDTQYF.

This chain uses TRBV5-5 with TRBJ2-1, with 11 bases identical to TRBD2. The CDR3 consists of 15 residues. Germline V gene data show CDR1 as SGHKS and CDR2 as YYEKEE (reference sequence). With 3 bases clipped from V and 5 bases from J, the junction kept 4 bases outside the gene matches. The CDR3: CASSSLAGEHNEQFF. The DNA of the CDR3 is TGTGCCAGCAGCTCACTAGCGGGGGAGCACAATGAGCAGTTCTTC.

The J gene is TRBJ2-3, the V gene TRBV6-5, with D maybe TRBD2 (5 bases). CDR1 MNHEY and CDR2 SVGAGI come from the germline V gene. Deletions cut 0 bases from V and 6 bases from J, with 13 bases between. The CDR3 extends over 15 amino acids. The CDR3 loop is CASSYSTMRGDTQYF. CDR3 nucleotide sequence: TGTGCCAGCAGTTACTCGACCATGCGCGGGGATACGCAGTATTTT.

V usage is TRBV19 and J usage is TRBJ1-5, with TRBD1 as a possible D gene (5 bases). CDR3 length: 16 residues. Germline V gene lookup returns CDR1 LNHDA and CDR2 SQIVND (reference sequence). The V end was cut by 2 bases, the J end by 2 bases, with 13 bases between. The CDR3 protein is CASSINRGKGNQPQHF. The CDR3 bases are TGTGCCAGTAGTATAAATCGGGGGAAAGGCAATCAGCCCCAGCATTTT.

The sample holds a few counts of this clone. V usage is TRBV19 and J usage is TRBJ2-1; 7 bases are shared with TRBD2. The J segment lost 12 bases and the V segment lost 5 bases, leaving 7 bases of the junction unmatched. The CDR3 is 12 amino acids. Germline CDR1 is LNHDA and CDR2 is SQIVND (reference sequence). CDR3 DNA sequence: TGTGCCAGTAGTTTGGACGGGAGGAGGCAGTTCTTC. Residues: CASSLDGRRQFF. The whole variable domain, filled in from reference TRBV19 and TRBJ2-1, reads DGGITQSPKYLFRKEGQNVTLSCEQNLNHDAMYWYRQDPGQGLRLIYYSQIVNDFQKGDIAEGYSVSREKKESFPLTVTSAQKNPTAFYLCASSLDGRRQFFGPGTRLTVL.

The sample holds one count of this clone. This chain connects TRBV19 to TRBJ2-5; 8 bases agree with TRBD2. Trimming at V came to 5 bases and at J to 5 bases, leaving 4 bases not matched to a gene. Per the germline V gene, CDR1 is LNHDA and CDR2 is SQIVND (reference sequence). There are 13 residues in the CDR3. In DNA form, the CDR3 reads TGTGCCAGTAGTGGCGGGGGGCTGGAGACCCAGTACTTC. Protein product: CASSGGGLETQYF.

J is TRBJ1-1 and V is TRBV7-9, with a possible D match to TRBD1 (6 bases). The V gene lost 6 bases and the J gene lost 5 bases, with 19 bases spanning the gap. CDR1 and CDR2 from the germline V gene are SEHNR and FQNEAQ (reference sequence). This CDR3 spans 15 amino acids. The CDR3 region has the DNA TGTGCCAGCAGTTCAGACCTGGGGCAGGGGACTGAAGCTTTCTTT. Amino acid sequence: CASSSDLGQGTEAFF.

The chain joins TRBV4-3 to TRBJ1-2; D unclear. The CDR3 loop spans 17 amino acids. V was clipped by 4 bases and J by 3 bases, with 21 bases between them. Germline V gene sequence: CDR1 LGHNA, CDR2 YSLEER. CDR3 loop: CASSPTGVRGLDYGYTF. In DNA form, the CDR3 reads TGCGCCAGCAGCCCTACTGGGGTGCGGGGTTTGGACTATGGCTACACCTTC.

The rearrangement uses TRBV7-3 and TRBJ1-1; the D is unclear. The CDR3 has 13 residues. Trimming took 0 bases from V and 3 from J, leaving 5 bases between them. Germline values: CDR1 SGHTA, CDR2 FQGTGA. DNA for the CDR3: TGTGCCAGCAGCTTAACCGGAGACACTGAAGCTTTCTTT. Protein: CASSLTGDTEAFF.

The CDR3 protein is CASGTHTDTQYF. The CDR3 DNA sequence: TGTGCCAGCGGGACACACACAGATACGCAGTATTTT. V usage is TRBV28 and J usage is TRBJ2-3, with D perhaps TRBD1 (6 bases). V was clipped by 8 bases and J by 2 bases, with 8 bases between them. CDR1 and CDR2 from the germline V gene are MDHEN and SYDVKM. This CDR3 comprises 12 residues.

This chain joins TRBV7-2 and TRBJ1-1; 7 bases are shared with TRBD1. The V and J ends lost 6 bases and 1 base, in that order; junction bases with no gene match: 11. Germline V gene data show CDR1 as SGHTA and CDR2 as FQGNSA. The CDR3 is made up of 16 amino acids. The CDR3 nucleotides read TGTGCCAGCAGTTCGCCGGGACAGTTAACGAACACTGAAGCTTTCTTT. The encoded protein is CASSSPGQLTNTEAFF.

The chain joins TRBV6-5 to TRBJ2-3; 9 bases match TRBD2. In germline, CDR1 is MNHEY, CDR2 SVGAGI. The CDR3 has 14 amino acids. Unmatched junction bases numbered 2, after V lost 5 bases and J lost 2 bases. The CDR3 DNA is TGTGCCAGCAGTCAGCGGGGGGCCACAGATACGCAGTATTTT. Protein: CASSQRGATDTQYF.

CDR3 nucleotide sequence: TGTGCCAGCAGCCGGGGACAGGGGGCGAACTATGGCTACACCTTC. It is translated as CASSRGQGANYGYTF. The chain employs TRBV3-1 (or the pseudogene TRBV3-2) and TRBJ1-2, with TRBD1 matching 12 bases. V shed 4 bases, J shed 2 bases, and the junction held 2 bases outside the gene matches. This CDR3 has 15 amino acids. Per germline, CDR1 LGHDT and CDR2 YNNKEL (reference sequence).

The chain uses TRBV5-1 and TRBJ1-2, with 11 bases lining up with TRBD1. The CDR3 has 13 amino acids. CDR1 is SGHRS, CDR2 YFSETQ, per germline. Unmatched junction bases numbered 9, after V lost 3 bases and J lost 14 bases. The CDR3: CASSSPGQGVETF. Here the CDR3 DNA reads TGCGCCAGCAGCTCCCCGGGACAGGGGGTCGAGACCTTC. The full variable domain, its missing parts supplied by reference TRBV5-1 and TRBJ1-2, is KAGVTQTPRYLIKTRGQQVTLSCSPISGHRSVSWYQQTPGQGLQFLFEYFSETQRNKGNFPGRFSGRQFSNSRSEMNVSTLELGDSALYLCASSSPGQGVETFGSGTRLTVV.

V gene TRBV3-1 (or the pseudogene TRBV3-2) combines with J gene TRBJ1-1; 8 bases are a match to TRBD1. V gave up 1 base and J gave up 4 bases; unmatched junction bases: 5. The CDR3 totals 15 residues. CDR1 and CDR2 (germline): LGHDT, YNNKEL (reference sequence). This chain's CDR3 is CASSQVPGGVTEAFF. Here the CDR3 DNA reads TGTGCCAGCAGCCAAGTCCCAGGGGGCGTCACTGAAGCTTTCTTT.

The sample holds a few counts of this clone. The V call is TRBV12-5, the J call TRBJ2-4, with D maybe TRBD2 (5 bases). Germline lookup yields CDR1 LGHNT and CDR2 FRNRAP. CDR3 size: 15 residues. Trimming left V 1 base short and J 8 bases short, with 15 bases between. The CDR3 DNA follows: TGTGCTAGTGGTTTGGCCACGGTCCCGGGGTACATTCAGTACTTC. Protein: CASGLATVPGYIQYF.

This chain links TRBV6-1 with TRBJ2-7; 10 nucleotides line up with TRBD1. Trimming removed 1 base from V and 6 bases from J; junction bases left unmatched: 3. CDR3 length: 14 residues. Per the germline V gene, CDR1 is MNHNS and CDR2 is SASEGT. Written as DNA, the CDR3 is TGTGCCAGCAGTGAAGACCGGGACAGGGGCGAGCAGTACTTC. This translates into CASSEDRDRGEQYF.